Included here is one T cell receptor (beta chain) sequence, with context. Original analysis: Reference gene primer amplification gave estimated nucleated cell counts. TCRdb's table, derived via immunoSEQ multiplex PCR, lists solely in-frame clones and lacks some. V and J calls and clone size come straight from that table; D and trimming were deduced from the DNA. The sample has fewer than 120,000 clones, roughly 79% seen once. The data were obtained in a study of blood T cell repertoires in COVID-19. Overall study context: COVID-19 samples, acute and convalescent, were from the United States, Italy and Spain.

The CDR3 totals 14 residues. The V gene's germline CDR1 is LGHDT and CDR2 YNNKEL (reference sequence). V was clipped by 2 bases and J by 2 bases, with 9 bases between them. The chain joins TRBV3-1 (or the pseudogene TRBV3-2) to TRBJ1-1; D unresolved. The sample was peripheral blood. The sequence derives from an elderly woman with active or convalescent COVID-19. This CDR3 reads CASSQFRTNTEAFF. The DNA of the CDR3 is TGTGCCAGCAGCCAATTCCGCACAAACACTGAAGCTTTCTTT.